The source of this T cell receptor (beta chain) is a study of T-cell reconstitution after alpha-beta-depleted transplantation in children. Preparation of the TCRbeta library involved a method that used unique molecular identifiers. TCRdb used MiXCR to reprocess the PCR reads, holding one entry per CDR3 protein. Here the sample spans more than 550,000 distinct CDR3 sequences, about 11% being singletons. V dropped 6 bases and J dropped 5; count of bases not matched to a gene: 11. The CDR3 runs 14 residues. From germline, CDR1 is DFQATT and CDR2 SNEGSKA (reference sequence). The material was PBMCs from the stem cell graft donor, obtained from the stem cell graft. The rearrangement uses TRBV20-1 and TRBJ2-7; the match to TRBD1 covers 9 bases. The receptor was isolated from a human donor who donated a stem cell graft to a child with acute myeloid leukemia. The CDR3 coding sequence is TGCAGTGCCGAGGGGGCCGGACAGGGGCACGAGCAGTACTTC. Translating gives CSAEGAGQGHEQYF.